This TCR beta chain was recorded in a study of blood T cell repertoires in COVID-19. Study details: From the United States, Italy and Spain came samples of acute and convalescent COVID-19.

Germline-derived CDR1 and CDR2 are SNHLY and FYNNEI. V shed 7 bases and J shed 4 bases, with 13 bases lying between them. The CDR3 has 13 residues. Original processing methods: From reference gene primer amplification, estimates of nucleated cell counts were derived. Only in-frame clones appear in the TCRdb table, and some are missing; sequencing was by immunoSEQ multiplex PCR. D and trimming come from the DNA, and the V and J calls and clone size come from that table. This table holds over 350,000 clones, roughly 90% found once. Those enrolled, adults aged about 18 to 95 years, came from about two dozen US areas. Membership in each cohort depended on participant-reported clinical history.

The V and J genes are TRBV2 and TRBJ1-2; D gene unclear. The clonotype comes from a woman in her 30s with acute COVID-19. Sequenced input: PBMCs or T cells enriched from blood (not recorded which). This CDR3 is CASIFESTYGYTF. CDR3 sequence (DNA): TGTGCCAGCATCTTCGAGTCCACCTATGGCTACACCTTC. The full variable domain, its missing parts supplied by reference TRBV2 and TRBJ1-2, is EPEVTQTPSHQVTQMGQEVILRCVPISNHLYFYWYRQILGQKVEFLVSFYNNEISEKSEIFDDQFSVERPDGSNFTLKIRSTKLEDSAMYFCASIFESTYGYTFGSGTRLTVV.